The source of this TCR beta chain is a study of T cell repertoires in cytomegalovirus infection. About the study: Well-studied HLA-B-restricted epitopes and recently identified HLA-C-restricted epitopes of CMV were both used in the study. Matching HLA type, along with CMV infection, was indicated by public TCR beta signatures. Notes on the study in general: Across the ex vivo response, the dominant clonotypes were HLA-C-restricted CMV-specific TCR beta clonotypes.

Trimming cost V 8 bases and J 2 bases, with 21 bases left between them. This CDR3 is 16 amino acids long. The V gene's germline CDR1 is SGHAT and CDR2 FQNNGV. Each CDR3 protein is one row after TCRdb ran MiXCR on the reads. The sample includes approximately 590,000 distinct CDR3 sequences, 40% of them seen just once. Regarding this clonotype: Its specificity is not known.

Sequenced material: cultured PBMCs, taken from culture after CMV antigen stimulation. V and J are TRBV11-2 and TRBJ1-2; D might be TRBD1 (6 bases). This clonotype was sampled from a human donor in good health (CMV status not recorded). Some clones in this sample may be carry-over from other donors' samples. As DNA, the CDR3 is TGTGCCAGCGGGACATTACAGGGATTTCGGAACTATGGCTACACCTTC. Translated: CASGTLQGFRNYGYTF.